The 7 T cell receptor beta chains listed next were all sequenced from one sample in a study of T cells in women clearing cervical HPV infection. Assay used: immunoSEQ multiplex PCR; TCRdb lists only in-frame clones, some missing. This table lists under 30,000 clones. The sequenced sample was blood buffy coat. All receptors come from a woman aged 18-69 years with a cervical HPV16 infection that either progressed to CIN3+ or cleared (not recorded which).

Note on this clone: The DNA ends 3 residues before the CDR3 does, and the rest of the CDR3 is filled in from the germline J gene. The genes are TRBV19 and TRBJ1-1; TRBD1 is a possible D gene (6 bases). The CDR3 loop spans 15 amino acids. V lost 6 bases, J lost 4 bases, and 18 bases lay in between. The germline gives CDR1 LNHDA, CDR2 SQIVND (reference sequence). Partial CDR3 DNA: TGTGCCAGTAGACACCGGGACATTCGTGGCACTGAA. Translating gives CASRHRDIRGTE. The entire CDR3 reads CASRHRDIRGTEAFF.

Notes on this clone: Read data end 3 residues before the CDR3 end; the end is taken from the germline J gene. V is TRBV5-5 and J is TRBJ1-2; TRBD1 aligns across 7 bases. This CDR3 is 15 amino acids long. Trimming took 0 bases from V and 1 from J; bases not matched to a gene: 3. Germline CDR1 SGHKS, CDR2 YYEKEE (reference sequence). The CDR3 reads CASSLGTGFNYGYTF. The sequenced CDR3 bases are TGTGCCAGCAGCTTGGGGACAGGTTTTAACTATGGC. Based on the CDR3 plus reference TRBV5-5 and TRBJ1-2, the full variable domain is DAGVTQSPTHLIKTRGQQVTLRCSPISGHKSVSWYQQVLGQGPQFIFQYYEKEERGRGNFPDRFSARQFPNYSSELNVNALLLGDSALYLCASSLGTGFNYGYTFGSGTRLTVV.

The CDR3 spells CASSFRGEWNGYTF. CDR3 DNA (partial): TGCGCCAGCAGCTTCAGGGGAGAGTGGAATGGC. This chain links TRBV5-1 with TRBJ1-2; D perhaps matches TRBD1 (6 bases). With the read ending 3 residues before the CDR3 end, the germline J gene is used to fill in that end. V lost 2 bases and J 6 bases, leaving 14 bases between the germline ends. The length of the CDR3 is 14 residues. CDR1 is SGHRS and CDR2 is YFSETQ in the germline V gene.

Comments on this clone: The read stops 3 residues short of the end of the CDR3; the missing end is completed from the germline J gene. The chain couples TRBV12-3 or TRBV12-4 to TRBJ1-4; 9 nucleotides align to TRBD1. The V gene end was trimmed by 6 bases and the J gene end by 8 bases; junction bases not matched to a gene: 7. The length of the CDR3 is 14 residues. The CDR3 sequence: CASSPGQGREKLFF. The sequenced CDR3 bases are TGTGCCAGCAGCCCGGGACAGGGTAGGGAAAAA.

Worth noting for this clone: The read terminates 3 residues ahead of where the CDR3 ends, so the germline J gene completes it. The chain employs TRBV5-4 and TRBJ2-2; 14 bases fit TRBD2. The CDR3 is 16 residues long. V dropped 5 bases and J dropped 4; count of bases not matched to a gene: 4. CDR1 and CDR2 (germline): SGHNT, YYREEE (reference sequence). The sequenced CDR3 bases are TGTGCCAGCAGGGGACTAGCGGGAGTAGGCACCGGGGAG. It is translated as CASRGLAGVGTGE. The complete CDR3 protein is CASRGLAGVGTGELFF.

Comments on this clone: The CDR3 end lies 3 residues beyond the end of the read and is filled in from the germline J gene. This sequence joins TRBV30 and TRBJ2-1; 7 bases are shared with TRBD2. V lost 3 bases, J lost 4 bases, and 9 bases stayed unmatched. This CDR3 is 15 amino acids long. The V gene's germline CDR1 is GTSNPN and CDR2 SVGIG (reference sequence). Incomplete CDR3 DNA: TGTGCCTGGAGCGCTAGCGGACACCCTTACAATGAG. This translates into CAWSASGHPYNE. The full CDR3 reads CAWSASGHPYNEQFF.

As for this clone: The read halts 3 residues ahead of the CDR3 end, with the missing end drawn from the germline J gene. The gene calls are TRBV12-5 and TRBJ2-7; D is unclear. This CDR3 region has 11 residues. Germline loops: CDR1 LGHNT, CDR2 FRNRAP. Trimming pared 4 bases from V and 3 bases from J, leaving 4 bases between. This CDR3 is CASGSYYEQYF. The sequenced part of the CDR3 DNA is TGTGCTAGTGGTTCGTACTACGAG.